These 23 T cell receptor beta chains originate from one sample sequenced in a study of regulatory T cells in long-lasting Graves disease. Assembly of TCR beta libraries relied on iRepertoire HTBI primers together with Arm-PCR of CDR3 regions. TCRdb re-derived calls from the multiplex PCR reads in MiXCR, one entry per CDR3 protein. The sample carries 620,000 or so distinct CDR3 sequences, about 15% recorded once. Time point specified: newly diagnosed GD, antithyroid drugs for less than 3 months. Extracted PBMC RNA gave rise to the TCR library. The same sample was also studied in work on T cells in Graves' hyperthyroidism and ophthalmopathy.

The sequenced sample was peripheral blood mononuclear cells (PBMCs), obtained at new diagnosis, from a patient treated with antithyroid drugs. The origin of the receptors is a woman aged 25 to 39 with Graves disease.

This clonotype has ten or more counts. The chain combines TRBV2 with TRBJ1-3; D gene uncertain. From germline, CDR1 is SNHLY and CDR2 FYNNEI. The V and J ends lost 8 bases and 5 bases respectively, with 13 bases between them. There are 13 residues in the CDR3. As DNA, the CDR3 is TGTGCCAGCTCCTTAGATGCCCGAAACACCATATATTTT. Translation: CASSLDARNTIYF.

The chain couples TRBV6-5 to TRBJ1-1, with 9 bases matching TRBD1. The CDR3 is 17 amino acids. V was pared by 4 bases and J by 0 bases, with 9 bases of the junction left unmatched. CDR1 MNHEY and CDR2 SVGAGI come from the germline V gene. CDR3 bases: TGTGCCAGCAGTTTAGGACAGGGGCGTTCCGTGAACACTGAAGCTTTCTTT. It codes for CASSLGQGRSVNTEAFF.

Regarding this clonotype: A much larger clone is a single base away; this may be a read error. CDR3 DNA: TGTACCAGCAGCTTTTTTCTTGGGGGCGCGGCCGGCTACACCTTC. Amino acid sequence: CTSSFFLGGAAGYTF. The chain is built from TRBV11-1 and TRBJ1-2, with TRBD1 as a possible D gene (6 bases). Germline CDR1 reads SGHAT; CDR2 reads FQDESV (reference sequence). The CDR3 length is 15 residues.

V and J are TRBV19 and TRBJ2-2, with D possibly being TRBD1 (6 bases). Trimming took 1 base from V and 0 from J, leaving 18 bases between them. CDR1 and CDR2 (germline): LNHDA, SQIVND (reference sequence). CDR3 size: 19 residues. Here the CDR3 DNA reads TGTGCCAGTAGTATAGGACAGGTGATCCTCAGAGCGAACACCGGGGAGCTGTTTTTT. Amino acid sequence: CASSIGQVILRANTGELFF.

This clonotype was detected ten times or more. V gene TRBV7-9 combines with J gene TRBJ1-1; D is uncertain. Germline values: CDR1 SEHNR, CDR2 FQNEAQ (reference sequence). The CDR3 has 14 residues. V gave up 3 bases and J gave up 7 bases, with 15 bases separating them. For the CDR3, the DNA is TGTGCCAGCAGCTTGTACCCAGAGTACCTTGAAGCTTTCTTT. This encodes CASSLYPEYLEAFF.

The chain joins TRBV29-1 to TRBJ1-4; the D gene is possibly TRBD1 (5 bases). Germline values: CDR1 SQVTM, CDR2 ANQGSEA. V lost 5 bases to trimming and J lost 4 bases, with 23 bases between them. The CDR3 sequence is 17 residues long. CDR3 residues: CSVRGPGGEADNEKLFF. In nucleotides, the CDR3 is TGCAGCGTTAGGGGCCCGGGGGGAGAAGCCGATAATGAAAAACTGTTTTTT.

This clonotype was seen ten or more times. The chain combines TRBV6-1 with TRBJ1-3; possible D gene TRBD1, 5 bases. CDR1 and CDR2 from the germline V gene are MNHNS and SASEGT. This CDR3 is built from 16 residues. V dropped 7 bases and J dropped 4 bases, with 20 bases sitting between them. The CDR3 loop reads CASTRGRGTAGNTIYF. Written as DNA, the CDR3 is TGTGCCAGCACCCGAGGACGGGGCACAGCCGGAAACACCATATATTTT.

This clonotype was seen repeatedly, ten times or more. The chain has TRBV12-3 or TRBV12-4 and TRBJ1-3; D ambiguous. The CDR3 is 16 amino acids. V was clipped by 4 bases and J by 0 bases, with 13 bases between them. The CDR3 reads CASSSRRISSGNTIYF. CDR3 DNA: TGTGCCAGCAGTTCTCGACGGATCTCCTCTGGAAACACCATATATTTT.

This clonotype was seen ten or more times. The chain carries TRBV29-1 and TRBJ1-1, with D possibly TRBD1 on 6 matching bases. Trimming left V 4 bases short and J 5 bases short, with 8 bases between. The germline CDR1 and CDR2 sequences are SQVTM and ANQGSEA. The CDR3 covers 11 residues. The CDR3 nucleotides are TGCAGCGTTGCAGGGGTTACTGAAGCTTTCTTT. This translates into CSVAGVTEAFF. Full variable domain (missing parts from reference TRBV29-1 and TRBJ1-1): SAVISQKPSRDICQRGTSLTIQCQVDSQVTMMFWYRQQPGQSLTLIATANQGSEATYESGFVIDKFPISRPNLTFSTLTVSNMSPEDSSIYLCSVAGVTEAFFGQGTRLTVV.

This clonotype showed up many times. The chain uses TRBV25-1 and TRBJ2-5; 8 nucleotides match TRBD1. The germline V gene has CDR1 MGHDK and CDR2 SYGVNS. J lost 4 bases, V lost 2 bases, and 12 bases had no gene match. The CDR3 loop spans 17 amino acids. CDR3 bases: TGTGCCAGCAGTGAAACCGGACAGGGATTGGGTAGAGAGACCCAGTACTTC. It yields the protein CASSETGQGLGRETQYF.

V usage is TRBV7-8 and J usage is TRBJ2-7; D possibly corresponds to TRBD2 (7 bases). This CDR3 region has 15 residues. Germline CDR1 SGHVS, CDR2 FQNEAQ. Trimming took 2 bases from V and 6 from J, leaving 17 bases between them. CDR3 protein: CASSLYEGGSGEQYF. DNA for the CDR3: TGTGCCAGCAGCTTATATGAGGGGGGGTCTGGCGAGCAGTACTTC. Full variable domain (remainder filled in from reference TRBV7-8 and TRBJ2-7): GAGVSQSPRYKVAKRGQDVALRCDPISGHVSLFWYQQALGQGPEFLTYFQNEAQLDKSGLPSDRFFAERPEGSVSTLKIQRTQQEDSAVYLCASSLYEGGSGEQYFGPGTRLTVT.

The chain recombines TRBV7-6 with TRBJ1-5; 7 bases fit TRBD1. The CDR3 covers 16 residues. In germline, CDR1 is SGHVS, CDR2 FNYEAQ. The V and J ends lost 4 bases and 5 bases, in that order; junction bases with no gene match: 11. CDR3 coding DNA: TGTGCCAGCAGCTCGATGACAGGGCGCATGGATCAGCCCCAGCATTTT. The encoded protein is CASSSMTGRMDQPQHF.

This clonotype was counted only a few times. The chain has TRBV5-1 and TRBJ1-2; D remains ambiguous. Germline V gives CDR1 SGHRS, CDR2 YFSETQ. The CDR3 contains 13 residues. The V end lost 0 bases, the J end lost 4 bases, and 7 bases lay between the germline ends. The CDR3 DNA is TGCGCCAGCAGCTTGGACGGGTTCTATGGCTACACCTTC. Amino acids: CASSLDGFYGYTF.

This clonotype turned up a few times. The J gene is TRBJ2-3, the V gene TRBV5-8; D not certain. There are 16 residues in the CDR3. Trimming removed 2 bases from V and 0 bases from J, with 13 bases in between. CDR1 and CDR2 from the germline V gene are SGHTS and YDEGEE. The CDR3 region is CASSLFGSMSTDTQYF. The CDR3 bases are TGTGCCAGCAGCTTATTTGGCTCGATGAGCACAGATACGCAGTATTTT.

This clonotype was counted between two and nine times. The genes are TRBV5-4 and TRBJ2-1; 8 positions match TRBD1. This CDR3 has 15 amino acids. Trimming removed 4 bases from V and 6 bases from J; junction bases left unmatched: 9. Germline-derived CDR1 and CDR2 are SGHNT and YYREEE (reference sequence). CDR3 loop: CASSLRDRSPNEQFF. The CDR3 nucleotides read TGTGCCAGCAGCCTCCGGGACAGGAGCCCCAATGAGCAGTTCTTC.

This clonotype appeared many times. The chain recombines TRBV6-1 with TRBJ2-2; unclear D gene. This CDR3 has 14 residues. Germline CDR1 is MNHNS and CDR2 is SASEGT. V gave up 6 bases and J gave up 0 bases, with 8 bases separating them. The CDR3 sequence is CASRRVANTGELFF. The CDR3 DNA reads as TGTGCCAGCAGAAGGGTCGCGAACACCGGGGAGCTGTTTTTT.

The rearrangement joins TRBV5-4 to TRBJ2-3, with TRBD1 matching 8 bases. The trim removed 0 bases at V and 4 bases at J, leaving 7 bases unmatched. Germline CDR1 SGHNT, CDR2 YYREEE (reference sequence). The CDR3 totals 16 residues. This chain's CDR3 is CASSLGWAGGSDTQYF. DNA for the CDR3: TGTGCCAGCAGCTTGGGATGGGCAGGGGGCTCAGATACGCAGTATTTT.

In its sample, this clonotype was seen many times. J is TRBJ2-4 and V is TRBV6-5, with 7 bases matching TRBD2. There are 17 residues in the CDR3. J lost 3 bases, V lost 0 bases, and 8 bases had no gene match. Germline CDR1 is MNHEY and CDR2 is SVGAGI. CDR3 DNA sequence: TGTGCCAGCAGTTACTCGATGCGCGGCGGGGGCAAAAACATTCAGTACTTC. Translating gives CASSYSMRGGGKNIQYF.

The chain combines TRBV10-2 with TRBJ1-2, with 8 bases identical to TRBD1. This CDR3 comprises 16 residues. CDR1 WSHSY and CDR2 SAAADI come from the germline V gene. Trimming removed 0 bases from V and 8 bases from J; junction bases left unmatched: 11. Written as DNA, the CDR3 is TGCGCCAGCAGTGAGTCAGCGGGGACAGGACTGGGAGGCTACACCTTC. Translating it yields CASSESAGTGLGGYTF.

This clonotype was found many times. The chain employs TRBV28 and TRBJ2-5; D possibly uses TRBD1 or TRBD2 (5 bases each). The CDR3 contains 15 residues. In germline, CDR1 is MDHEN, CDR2 SYDVKM. The germline V and J ends were trimmed by 6 bases and 4 bases, with 18 bases remaining between them. DNA of the CDR3: TGTGCCAGCAGACTATGGGGAGCTGGGGGAGAGACCCAGTACTTC. Encoded protein: CASRLWGAGGETQYF.

V gene TRBV29-1 combines with J gene TRBJ2-1; D is uncertain. V was clipped by 6 bases and J by 3 bases, with 6 bases between them. The CDR3 covers 11 residues. The germline V gene encodes CDR1 SQVTM and CDR2 ANQGSEA. The CDR3 DNA sequence: TGCAGCGTGAGCGTCTACAATGAGCAGTTCTTC. This translates into CSVSVYNEQFF.

The sample holds a few counts of this clonotype. The chain combines TRBV7-8 with TRBJ2-2, with D perhaps matching TRBD1 (6 bases). This CDR3 has 15 residues. The V gene lost 5 bases and the J gene lost 1 base, with 11 bases spanning the gap. The germline gives CDR1 SGHVS, CDR2 FQNEAQ. CDR3 DNA: TGTGCCAGCAGCCCCGAGGGGGAGAACACCGGGGAGCTGTTTTTT. Its protein is CASSPEGENTGELFF. Supplemented by reference TRBV7-8 and TRBJ2-2, the full variable domain reads GAGVSQSPRYKVAKRGQDVALRCDPISGHVSLFWYQQALGQGPEFLTYFQNEAQLDKSGLPSDRFFAERPEGSVSTLKIQRTQQEDSAVYLCASSPEGENTGELFFGEGSRLTVL.

This chain uses TRBV5-1 with TRBJ2-1; 9 bases agree with TRBD1. This CDR3 contains 15 residues. With 4 bases clipped from V and 8 bases from J, the junction kept 10 bases outside the gene matches. CDR1 SGHRS and CDR2 YFSETQ come from the germline V gene. CDR3 in amino acids: CASSIGTGIVYEQFF. CDR3 sequence (DNA): TGCGCCAGCAGCATCGGGACAGGGATTGTATATGAGCAGTTCTTC.